This T cell receptor beta chain was sequenced in a study of blood T cell repertoires in COVID-19. The wider study: Sites in the United States, Italy and Spain provided acute and convalescent COVID-19 samples.

Original analysis: For nucleated cells, counts were estimated from reference gene primer amplification. The method was immunoSEQ multiplex PCR; TCRdb's version includes in-frame clones alone and lacks a portion of them. That table is the source of V, J and clone size, and D and trimming were worked out from the DNA. Of 50,000 to 75,000 clones in the sample, 88% were seen once. V was pared by 5 bases and J by 6 bases, with 11 bases of the junction left unmatched. Per germline, CDR1 SGHRS and CDR2 YFSETQ. The CDR3 is made up of 15 amino acids. V gene TRBV5-1 combines with J gene TRBJ2-3; TRBD2 agrees at 8 bases. This receptor was obtained from a woman in her forties or fifties with active or convalescent COVID-19. The sequenced material came from peripheral blood. The CDR3 region has the DNA TGCGCCAGCAGTCCCATAGCGGGATCTTTGGATACGCAGTATTTT. This codes for CASSPIAGSLDTQYF. Using reference TRBV5-1 and TRBJ2-3 for the parts outside the CDR3, the full variable domain is KAGVTQTPRYLIKTRGQQVTLSCSPISGHRSVSWYQQTPGQGLQFLFEYFSETQRNKGNFPGRFSGRQFSNSRSEMNVSTLELGDSALYLCASSPIAGSLDTQYFGPGTRLTVL.